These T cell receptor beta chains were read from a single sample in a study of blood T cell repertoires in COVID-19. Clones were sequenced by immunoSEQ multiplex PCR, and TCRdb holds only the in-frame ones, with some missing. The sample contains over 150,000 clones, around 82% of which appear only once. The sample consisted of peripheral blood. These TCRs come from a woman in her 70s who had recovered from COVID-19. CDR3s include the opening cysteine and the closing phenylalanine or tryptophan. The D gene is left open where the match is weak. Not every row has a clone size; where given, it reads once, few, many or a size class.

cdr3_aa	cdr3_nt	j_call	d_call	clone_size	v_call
CASSLSRAYEQYF	TGTGCCAGCAGTTTGTCCAGGGCATACGAGCAGTACTTC	TRBJ2-7	-	-	TRBV28
CASSLRKGLSYNEQFF	TGCGCCAGCAGCTTGAGGAAGGGACTCTCCTACAATGAGCAGTTCTTC	TRBJ2-1	-	-	TRBV5-1
CASSPGQTKAFF	TGTGCCAGCAGCCCGGGACAGACCAAAGCTTTCTTT	TRBJ1-1	TRBD1	few	TRBV7-3
CASTRDSAKETQYF	TGTGCCAGTACCAGAGACAGTGCGAAAGAGACCCAGTACTTC	TRBJ2-5	-	-	TRBV19
CASSVEAGRNTEAFF	TGTGCCAGCAGCGTAGAGGCGGGACGGAACACTGAAGCTTTCTTT	TRBJ1-1	-	-	TRBV9
CASSLGTGSPLHF	TGCGCCAGCAGCTTGGGGACAGGATCACCCCTCCACTTT	TRBJ1-6	TRBD1	-	TRBV5-1
CASSDYRGSYEQYF	TGTGCCAGCAGCGACTACAGGGGGTCCTACGAGCAGTACTTC	TRBJ2-7	TRBD1	-	TRBV7-3
CAISDHRQGAGNQPQHF	TGTGCCATCAGTGACCACCGACAGGGGGCAGGTAATCAGCCCCAGCATTTT	TRBJ1-5	TRBD1	-	TRBV10-3
CASSPLAGDTGELFF	TGTGCCAGCAGCCCGCTAGCGGGAGACACCGGGGAGCTGTTTTTT	TRBJ2-2	TRBD2	-	TRBV6-5
CASSPGAKVHNEQFF	TGTGCCAGCTCACCAGGGGCCAAGGTCCACAATGAGCAGTTCTTC	TRBJ2-1	-	-	TRBV18
CASSIAGGLNTEAFF	TGTGCCAGTAGTATAGCGGGGGGCTTGAACACTGAAGCTTTCTTT	TRBJ1-1	-	-	TRBV19
CASSLGAAQYF	TGTGCCAGCAGCTTAGGAGCCGCGCAGTACTTC	TRBJ2-7	-	-	TRBV13
CASSFAPGSPLHF	TGTGCCAGCAGTTTCGCCCCGGGGTCACCCCTCCACTTT	TRBJ1-6	-	few	TRBV27
CASSLQGAGTEAFF	TGTGCCAGCAGCCTACAGGGTGCGGGCACTGAAGCTTTCTTT	TRBJ1-1	-	-	TRBV9